Following are 28 T cell receptor beta chains from one sample sequenced in a study of follicular helper T cells after annual influenza vaccination. Time point of the sample: 2014-2015 season, 7 days after vaccination. Clones were read by immunoSEQ multiplex PCR, and TCRdb kept only the in-frame ones, dropping some. The sample shows roughly 3,400 clones, roughly four fifths of them seen only once. This sample comprised CXCR5+ CD38- circulating T follicular helper cells from blood, obtained 7 days after influenza vaccination. Specified subset: circulating Tfh, non-naive CD4+CXCR5+PD-1+ (ICOS+CD38+ or ICOS-CD38-). The source is an adult who received the influenza vaccine.

The genes are TRBV7-8 and TRBJ1-1; D is unclear. This CDR3 is 13 amino acids long. Germline lookup yields CDR1 SGHVS and CDR2 FQNEAQ. Trimming shortened V by 4 bases and J by 8 bases, and 14 bases separated the two germline ends. The CDR3 region is CASSSPPASEAFF. CDR3 nucleotide sequence: TGTGCCAGCAGCTCACCTCCCGCTTCGGAAGCTTTCTTT.

The gene calls are TRBV5-1 and TRBJ1-6, with D uncertain. V was clipped by 0 bases and J by 6 bases, with 10 bases between them. Germline V gene sequence: CDR1 SGHRS, CDR2 YFSETQ. The CDR3 is 15 residues long. DNA of the CDR3: TGCGCCAGCAGCTTGGGGGCGGGCGGTAATTCACCCCTCCACTTT. As protein: CASSLGAGGNSPLHF.

This sequence joins TRBV27 and TRBJ2-2, with TRBD1 identical over 7 bases. The CDR3 is 15 residues long. From germline, CDR1 is MNHEY and CDR2 SMNVEV (reference sequence). Germline trimming cut 6 bases from V and 0 bases from J; bases unmatched to any gene: 4. The CDR3 nucleotides read TGTGCCAGCAGGCCGGGACAGACGAACACCGGGGAGCTGTTTTTT. It specifies CASRPGQTNTGELFF.

This clone was seen once. This chain joins TRBV28 and TRBJ1-1; weak D call: TRBD1 (5 bases). Germline-derived CDR1 and CDR2 are MDHEN and SYDVKM. The CDR3 totals 12 residues. Trimming pared 1 base from V and 8 bases from J, leaving 8 bases between. The CDR3 sequence is CASSLSNREAFF. CDR3 in DNA: TGTGCCAGCAGTTTATCAAACAGGGAAGCTTTCTTT.

This chain joins TRBV5-4 and TRBJ2-7; 9 nucleotides match TRBD1. This CDR3 has 15 amino acids. The junction had 6 bases not matched to a gene; V was cut back by 1 base and J by 4 bases. Germline V gene lookup returns CDR1 SGHNT and CDR2 YYREEE (reference sequence). The CDR3 reads CASSLYGQGKYEQYF. CDR3 DNA sequence: TGTGCCAGCAGCTTGTACGGACAGGGGAAGTACGAGCAGTACTTC.

CDR3 loop: CASSSLAGGPNEQFF. CDR3 DNA sequence: TGTGCCAGTAGTTCCCTAGCGGGGGGGCCCAATGAGCAGTTCTTC. The V call is TRBV19, the J call TRBJ2-1, with 12 bases lining up with TRBD2. The CDR3 sequence is 15 residues long. With V trimmed by 5 bases and J by 6 bases, 5 bases remained unmatched. Germline V lookup: CDR1 LNHDA, CDR2 SQIVND (reference sequence).

The chain joins TRBV7-8 to TRBJ1-1, with a weak D call TRBD1 (5 bases). CDR1 SGHVS and CDR2 FQNEAQ come from the germline V gene. Trimming pared 1 base from V and 1 base from J, leaving 22 bases between. The CDR3 sequence is 19 residues long. CDR3 sequence (DNA): TGTGCCAGCAGCTTAGGGACCTCCAGGGTCCGGAGAGGGAACACTGAAGCTTTCTTT. Protein: CASSLGTSRVRRGNTEAFF.

The chain carries TRBV2 and TRBJ2-1, with D possibly TRBD2 on 6 matching bases. CDR1 is SNHLY and CDR2 is FYNNEI in the germline V gene. V was cut by 9 bases and J by 3 bases, with 15 bases left in between. The CDR3 is 14 residues long. The CDR3 DNA is TGTGCCAGGCGGGGCAGAAACAACTACAATGAGCAGTTCTTC. It codes for CARRGRNNYNEQFF.

The chain joins TRBV18 to TRBJ1-3; D not resolved. V dropped 3 bases and J dropped 2 bases, with 14 bases sitting between them. The germline V gene encodes CDR1 KGHSH and CDR2 LQKENI. This CDR3 has 16 residues. CDR3 nucleotides: TGTGCCAGCTCACCGGATCAGCGAGCGGCTGGAAACACCATATATTTT. The encoded protein is CASSPDQRAAGNTIYF.

The chain joins TRBV7-2 to TRBJ1-5; TRBD1 agrees at 10 bases. Germline V gene data show CDR1 as SGHTA and CDR2 as FQGNSA. V shed 0 bases, J shed 6 bases, and the junction held 14 bases outside the gene matches. CDR3 length equals 19 residues. CDR3 nucleotide sequence: TGTGCCAGCAGCTTAGCGCATGCCACACGGGACAGGGGTGTTCAGCCCCAGCATTTT. Its translation: CASSLAHATRDRGVQPQHF.

This chain uses TRBV4-1 with TRBJ2-7; TRBD2 agrees at 9 bases. The CDR3 has 16 residues. With 0 bases clipped from V and 6 bases from J, the junction kept 9 bases outside the gene matches. Germline V lookup: CDR1 MGHRA, CDR2 YSYEKL. The chain's CDR3 is CASSQDMSGGTLEQYF. CDR3 bases: TGCGCCAGCAGCCAAGATATGAGCGGGGGGACCCTCGAGCAGTACTTC.

The genes are TRBV2 and TRBJ1-5, with a possible D match to TRBD1 (5 bases). The length of the CDR3 is 12 residues. V lost 5 bases to trimming and J lost 6 bases, with 8 bases between them. Germline V lookup: CDR1 SNHLY, CDR2 FYNNEI. CDR3 in DNA: TGTGCCAGCAGTCGGGACGGTCAGCCCCAGCATTTT. Translated, it gives CASSRDGQPQHF.

The V gene is TRBV6-5, the J gene TRBJ1-1; D is unresolved. CDR1 MNHEY and CDR2 SVGAGI come from the germline V gene. The germline V and J ends were trimmed by 2 bases and 1 base, with 5 bases remaining between them. The CDR3 length is 13 residues. CDR3 in DNA: TGTGCCAGCAGTTACAGCCGGAACACTGAAGCTTTCTTT. Amino acids: CASSYSRNTEAFF.

This clone has just a few counts. V gene TRBV5-1 combines with J gene TRBJ2-2; D is ambiguous. The CDR3 is 14 residues long. With 6 bases removed from V and 2 bases from J, the gap between germline ends came to 11 bases. Per the germline V gene, CDR1 is SGHRS and CDR2 is YFSETQ. CDR3 DNA: TGCGCCAGCACCGGTTACGGCAACACCGGGGAGCTGTTTTTT. Translating gives CASTGYGNTGELFF.

The chain is built from TRBV10-3 and TRBJ1-1, with D tentatively TRBD1 (6 bases). CDR1 ENHRY and CDR2 SYGVKD come from the germline V gene. With 10 bases removed from V and 1 base from J, the gap between germline ends came to 19 bases. The CDR3 totals 15 residues. CDR3 protein: CATGGRGSENTEAFF. The DNA for the CDR3 is TGTGCCACCGGGGGTAGGGGGTCTGAGAACACTGAAGCTTTCTTT.

This chain connects TRBV4-3 to TRBJ2-2, with D hard to call. Deletions cut 0 bases from V and 3 bases from J, with 5 bases between. Germline-derived CDR1 and CDR2 are LGHNA and YSLEER. The CDR3 has 14 residues. CDR3 loop: CASSQDIHTGELFF. The CDR3 DNA reads TGCGCCAGCAGCCAAGATATCCACACCGGGGAGCTGTTTTTT.

This chain joins TRBV2 and TRBJ2-7; no clear D. This CDR3 has 15 amino acids. CDR1 is SNHLY and CDR2 is FYNNEI in the germline V gene. Between the trimmed V and J ends, which lost 3 bases and 1 base, there was a span of 13 bases. CDR3 residues: CASSDPGRTSYEQYF. The CDR3 coding sequence is TGTGCCAGCAGTGATCCCGGGCGGACGTCCTACGAGCAGTACTTC.

This rearrangement joins TRBV4-3 to TRBJ2-3; 8 nucleotides match TRBD1. CDR1 and CDR2 (germline): LGHNA, YSLEER. This CDR3 has 15 residues. Unmatched junction bases numbered 2, after V lost 1 base and J lost 2 bases. The CDR3 DNA is TGCGCCAGCAGCCAAGTGGACAGGGACACAGATACGCAGTATTTT. Translating gives CASSQVDRDTDTQYF.

The chain is built from TRBV4-1 and TRBJ1-2; TRBD1 matches at 7 bases. With 2 bases clipped from V and 7 bases from J, the junction kept 13 bases outside the gene matches. Germline V gene lookup returns CDR1 MGHRA and CDR2 YSYEKL. This CDR3 has 16 residues. The DNA of the CDR3 is TGCGCCAGCAGCCAATCCGACAGGGACTATTTTGGTGGCTACACCTTC. Protein product: CASSQSDRDYFGGYTF.

This clone was detected only once. This chain joins TRBV6-5 and TRBJ2-1; D might be TRBD2 (7 bases). The ends were cut back, 6 bases at V and 10 bases at J, with 10 bases in the middle. Germline values: CDR1 MNHEY, CDR2 SVGAGI. CDR3 length: 11 amino acids. CDR3 nucleotides: TGTGCCAGCAGAGGGGGACTAGAGCAGTTCTTC. This encodes CASRGGLEQFF.

There are a few counts of this clone. This chain joins TRBV7-3 and TRBJ2-5, with 15 bases lining up with TRBD2. CDR1 is SGHTA and CDR2 is FQGTGA in the germline V gene. The V and J ends lost 5 bases and 5 bases, in that order; junction bases with no gene match: 3. The CDR3 sequence is 15 residues long. The CDR3 bases are TGTGCCAGCAGCAGGACTAGCGGGGGGGCGGAGACCCAGTACTTC. This encodes CASSRTSGGAETQYF. The whole variable domain, filled in from reference TRBV7-3 and TRBJ2-5, reads GAGVSQTPSNKVTEKGKYVELRCDPISGHTALYWYRQSLGQGPEFLIYFQGTGAADDSGLPNDRFFAVRPEGSVSTLKIQRTERGDSAVYLCASSRTSGGAETQYFGPGTRLLVL.

J is TRBJ2-7 and V is TRBV6-5; D is undetermined. The CDR3 runs 15 residues. Germline V CDR1 and CDR2: MNHEY, SVGAGI. V was cut by 0 bases and J by 2 bases, with 11 bases left in between. The CDR3 region has the DNA TGTGCCAGCAGTTACTCGTATAATGAACCCTACGAGCAGTACTTC. Translated: CASSYSYNEPYEQYF.

The chain employs TRBV7-6 and TRBJ2-5; D gene uncertain. The CDR3 spans 14 residues. The V end lost 5 bases, the J end lost 5 bases, and 15 bases lay between the germline ends. CDR1 and CDR2 from the germline V gene are SGHVS and FNYEAQ. The CDR3, as DNA: TGTGCCAGCAGCCCATTTTCTAGTGGGGAGACCCAGTACTTC. Translated, it gives CASSPFSSGETQYF.

The sample holds one count of this clone. This rearrangement joins TRBV4-1 to TRBJ1-2, with 8 bases identical to TRBD1. CDR1 and CDR2 from the germline V gene are MGHRA and YSYEKL. Trimming cost V 5 bases and J 8 bases; bases outside gene matches: 16. This CDR3 is 16 amino acids long. CDR3 residues: CASSKDRDEGSTGYTF. The CDR3, as DNA: TGCGCCAGCAGCAAGGACAGGGATGAAGGTTCGACGGGCTACACCTTC.

The genes are TRBV4-2 and TRBJ1-2; D uncertain. Germline CDR1 reads LGHNA; CDR2 reads YNFKEQ. V was shortened by 0 bases and J by 0 bases, with 17 bases between the two germline ends. The CDR3 runs 18 residues. This chain's CDR3 is CASSQDIAFRRSNYGYTF. Written as DNA, the CDR3 is TGTGCCAGCAGCCAAGATATCGCTTTTAGGCGATCTAACTATGGCTACACCTTC.

The CDR3 protein is CASSGGGDKQYF. The CDR3 DNA follows: TGTGCCAGCAGTGGAGGCGGCGACAAGCAGTATTTT. This sequence joins TRBV25-1 and TRBJ2-3; D gene uncertain. Deletions cut 4 bases from V and 11 bases from J, with 13 bases between. CDR1 is MGHDK and CDR2 is SYGVNS in the germline V gene. The CDR3 runs to 12 residues.

V gene TRBV2 combines with J gene TRBJ1-4, with D unclear. The CDR3 has 11 amino acids. V shed 5 bases and J shed 4 bases, with 2 bases lying between them. The germline gives CDR1 SNHLY, CDR2 FYNNEI. The CDR3 sequence: CASSYNEKLFF. CDR3 DNA sequence: TGTGCCAGCAGTTATAATGAAAAACTGTTTTTT.

This chain uses TRBV6-1 with TRBJ2-6; D not certain. This CDR3 is built from 15 residues. Per germline, CDR1 MNHNS and CDR2 SASEGT. The V end was cut by 3 bases, the J end by 0 bases, with 6 bases between. The CDR3 spells CASSDLNSGANVLTF. The CDR3 DNA reads as TGTGCCAGCAGTGATTTAAACTCTGGGGCCAACGTCCTGACTTTC.